Included here is one TCR beta chain sequence, with context. What it recognizes is unknown. Trimming cost V 1 base and J 4 bases, with 15 bases left between them. This CDR3 is built from 16 residues. The germline CDR1 and CDR2 sequences are SGHAT and FQNNGV. Genomic DNA templated the TCR beta VDJ and CDR3 profiling. TCRdb recomputed calls from the reads with MiXCR, one row per CDR3 protein. The data show around 430,000 distinct CDR3 sequences, with approximately 33% seen just once and approximately 0.82% held by the top ten. The source of the sample is a study of CD8+CD57+ T cells in acquired aplastic anemia. The authors sequenced patients whose flow cytometry had shown CD8+CD57+ cell expansion. Each patient had severe acquired aplastic anemia. No therapy was given to patients before blood sampling. The study, taken as a whole, reports: In CD8+ cells, Simpson's diversity showed no significant difference between patients and controls. Patients and controls were found to share 25 to 30 CD8+ CDR3 sequences.

The TCR sequence derives from a human donor with aplastic anemia. This chain connects TRBV11-2 to TRBJ2-3; weak D call: TRBD2 (6 bases). Sequencing used sorted CD4+, CD8+, or CD8+CD57+ T cells (not recorded which) from PBMCs. The CDR3 DNA is TGTGCCAGCAGCTTAGTGGGGGGAGAAAACTCAGATACGCAGTATTTT. It codes for CASSLVGGENSDTQYF.